The source of this T cell receptor (beta chain) is a study of PD-1 blockade in classical Hodgkin lymphoma. This CDR3 has 16 residues. From germline, CDR1 is SGHNT and CDR2 YENEEA. V was shortened by 3 bases and J by 4 bases, with 17 bases between the two germline ends. Clones were read by immunoSEQ multiplex PCR, and TCRdb kept only the in-frame ones, dropping some. The data hold around 50,000 clones, with around 90% observed a single time. Specified time point: newly diagnosed, previously untreated cHL patient sample. The gene calls are TRBV11-3 and TRBJ2-3; possibly TRBD2 for D (6 bases). The sample taken for sequencing was peripheral blood mononuclear cells (PBMCs). The TCR originated in a human donor with classical Hodgkin lymphoma. The CDR3 nucleotides are TGTGCCAGCAGCTTTGGGGACGCGGGATGGTCAGATACGCAGTATTTT. It codes for CASSFGDAGWSDTQYF.